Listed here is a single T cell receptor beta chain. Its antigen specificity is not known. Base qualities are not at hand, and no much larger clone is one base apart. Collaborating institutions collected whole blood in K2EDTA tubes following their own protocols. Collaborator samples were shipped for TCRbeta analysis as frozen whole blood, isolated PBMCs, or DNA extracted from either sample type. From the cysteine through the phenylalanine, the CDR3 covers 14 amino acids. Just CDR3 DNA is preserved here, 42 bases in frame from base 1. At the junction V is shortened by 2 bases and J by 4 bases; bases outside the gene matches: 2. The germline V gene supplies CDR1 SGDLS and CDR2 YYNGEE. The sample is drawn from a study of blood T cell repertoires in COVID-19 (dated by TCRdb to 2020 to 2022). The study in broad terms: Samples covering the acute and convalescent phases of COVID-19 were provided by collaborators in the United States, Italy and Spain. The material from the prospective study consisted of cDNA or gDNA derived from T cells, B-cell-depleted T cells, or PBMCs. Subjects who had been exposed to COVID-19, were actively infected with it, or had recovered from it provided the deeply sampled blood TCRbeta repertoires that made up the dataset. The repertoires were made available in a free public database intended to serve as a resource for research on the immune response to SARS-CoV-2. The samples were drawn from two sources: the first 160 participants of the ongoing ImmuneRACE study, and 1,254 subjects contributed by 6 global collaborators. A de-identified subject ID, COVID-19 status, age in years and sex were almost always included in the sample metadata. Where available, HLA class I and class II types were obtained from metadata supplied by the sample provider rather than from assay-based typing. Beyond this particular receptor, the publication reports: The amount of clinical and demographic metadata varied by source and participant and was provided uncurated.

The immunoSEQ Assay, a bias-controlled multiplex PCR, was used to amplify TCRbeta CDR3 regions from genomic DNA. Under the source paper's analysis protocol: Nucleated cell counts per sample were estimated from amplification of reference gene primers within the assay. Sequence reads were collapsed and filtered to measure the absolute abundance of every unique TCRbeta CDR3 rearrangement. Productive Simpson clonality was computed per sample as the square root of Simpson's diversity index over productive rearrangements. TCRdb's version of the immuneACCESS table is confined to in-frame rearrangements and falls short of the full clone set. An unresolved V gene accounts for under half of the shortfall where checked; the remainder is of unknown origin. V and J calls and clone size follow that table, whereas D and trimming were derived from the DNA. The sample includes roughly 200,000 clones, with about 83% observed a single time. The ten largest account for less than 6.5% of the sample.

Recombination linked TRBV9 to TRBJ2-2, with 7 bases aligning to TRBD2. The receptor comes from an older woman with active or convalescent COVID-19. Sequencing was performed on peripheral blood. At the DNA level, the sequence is TGTGCCAGCAGCGTCAGCGGGACCACCGGGGAGCTGTTTTTT. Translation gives CASSVSGTTGELFF. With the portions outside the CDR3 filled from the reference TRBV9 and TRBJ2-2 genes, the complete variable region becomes DSGVTQTPKHLITATGQRVTLRCSPRSGDLSVYWYQQSLDQGLQFLIQYYNGEERAKGNILERFSAQQFPDLHSELNLSSLELGDSALYFCASSVSGTTGELFFGEGSRLTVL.